This TCR beta chain was obtained from a study of human T cells and chemical hapten exposure. As processed by the authors: TCRs per sample had a median of around 100,000 and ranged from 23,224 to 690,600. TCRdb reprocessed the RACE reads via MiXCR and lists one record per CDR3 protein. These V and J calls rely on TCRdb rather than the paper's analysis. Of about 68,000 distinct CDR3 sequences in the sample, approximately 11% were seen once. Notes on the study in general: The immune response of these alopecia patients might not match healthy individuals'. Significantly more large CDR3 similarity clusters were formed by expanded TCRs than by controls.

As to this clonotype: Its antigen is undetermined.

This CDR3 is built from 13 residues. In germline, CDR1 is SQVTM, CDR2 ANQGSEA. V gave up 6 bases and J gave up 8 bases; unmatched junction bases: 8. The sample's time point: pre-sensitization, week 0. Regarding treatment: therapeutic diphenylcyclopropenone sensitization with weekly scalp DPC. The gene calls are TRBV29-1 and TRBJ2-1; 9 bases align to TRBD2. This clonotype was obtained from a woman in her fifties or sixties with alopecia areata. Some clones in this sample may be carry-over from other donors' samples. The sample was whole blood, taken in connection with sensitization to the hapten diphenylcyclopropenone (DPC). The CDR3 here is CSVPSGRHHEQFF. For the CDR3, the DNA is TGCAGCGTACCCAGCGGGAGGCACCATGAGCAGTTCTTC.